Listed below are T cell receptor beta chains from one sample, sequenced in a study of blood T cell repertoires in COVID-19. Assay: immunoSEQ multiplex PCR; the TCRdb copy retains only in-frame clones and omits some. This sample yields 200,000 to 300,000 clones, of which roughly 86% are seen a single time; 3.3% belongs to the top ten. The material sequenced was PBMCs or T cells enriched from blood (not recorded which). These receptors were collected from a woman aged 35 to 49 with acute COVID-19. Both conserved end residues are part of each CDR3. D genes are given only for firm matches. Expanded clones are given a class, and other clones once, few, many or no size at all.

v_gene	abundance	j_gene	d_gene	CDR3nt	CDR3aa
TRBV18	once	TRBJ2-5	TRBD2	TGTGCCAGCTCACCACCGACTAGCGGACCCCAAGAGACCCAGTACTTC	CASSPPTSGPQETQYF
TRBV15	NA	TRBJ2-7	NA	TGTGCCACCAGCAGTCGGGAGTCATACTACGAGCAGTACTTC	CATSSRESYYEQYF
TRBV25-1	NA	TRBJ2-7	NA	TGTGCCAGCAGTGAATCGGAGGGAGCCTACGAGCAGTACTTC	CASSESEGAYEQYF
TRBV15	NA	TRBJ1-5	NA	TGTGCCACCAGCAGAGATGGTAAGGGAGGGAGCAATCAGCCCCAGCATTTT	CATSRDGKGGSNQPQHF
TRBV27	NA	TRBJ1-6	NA	TGTGCCAGCAGACTAGGGGGAGCACCCCTCCACTTT	CASRLGGAPLHF
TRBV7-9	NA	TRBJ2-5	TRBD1	TGTGCCAGCAGCCCCGATGTAGGGGGCTATAAGGAGACCCAGTACTTC	CASSPDVGGYKETQYF
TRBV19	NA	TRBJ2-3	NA	TGTGCCAGCTCGGGGTTTCCGGGCACAGATACGCAGTATTTT	CASSGFPGTDTQYF
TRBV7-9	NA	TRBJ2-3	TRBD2	TGTGCCAGCAGCTTAGTCCTAGCGGGAAGGCAAAATACGCAGTATTTT	CASSLVLAGRQNTQYF
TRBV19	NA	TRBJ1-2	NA	TGTGCCAGTACCCCGAGCTCGGGAAGGGGGTATGGCTACACCTTC	CASTPSSGRGYGYTF
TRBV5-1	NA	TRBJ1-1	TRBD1	TGCGCCAGCAGCTTGGTGCGACGACAGGGGCAGGGCCGTGGGGCTTTCTTT	CASSLVRRQGQGRGAFF
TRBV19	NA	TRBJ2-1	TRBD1	TGTGCCACCAGGGGGTGGGGTCGTGAGCAGTTCTTC	CATRGWGREQFF
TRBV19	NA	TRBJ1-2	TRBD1	TGTGCCAGTAGTACCTCGGGACAGGGATTGGGTGGCTACACCTTC	CASSTSGQGLGGYTF
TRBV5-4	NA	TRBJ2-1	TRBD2	TGTGCCAGCAGCCCCCAACCGATCAGCGGGGAGTTCTTC	CASSPQPISGEFF
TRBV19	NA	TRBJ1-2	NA	TGTGCCAGTAGTATCACAGGTCCCGAGGGCTACACCTTC	CASSITGPEGYTF
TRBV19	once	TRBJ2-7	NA	TGTGCCAGTGGTGACAGGCTGTACGAGCAGTACTTC	CASGDRLYEQYF
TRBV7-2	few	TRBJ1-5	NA	TGTGCCAGCAGCGTAATTAGCAATCAGCCCCAGCATTTT	CASSVISNQPQHF
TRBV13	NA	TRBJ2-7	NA	TGTGCCAGCAGCTCCGGGACTGAGGTTTCCTACGAGCAGTACTTC	CASSSGTEVSYEQYF
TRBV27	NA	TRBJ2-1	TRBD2	TGTGCCAGCAGTCCCGGACTAGTTTACAATGAGCAGTTCTTC	CASSPGLVYNEQFF
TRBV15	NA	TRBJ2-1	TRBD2	TGTGCCACCAGTTTACGACTAGCACAGGAGCAGTTCTTC	CATSLRLAQEQFF
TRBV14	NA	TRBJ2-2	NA	TGTGCCAGCAGAGCGGATACGAACACCGGGGAGCTGTTTTTT	CASRADTNTGELFF
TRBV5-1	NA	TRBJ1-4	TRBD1	TGCGCCAGCAGCCGAGAGGGGGCGGCGAATGAAAAACTGTTTTTT	CASSREGAANEKLFF
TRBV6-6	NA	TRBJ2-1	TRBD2	TGTGCCAGCAGTCACAGGACTAGCGGGAGAGAGTACAATGAGCAGTTCTTC	CASSHRTSGREYNEQFF
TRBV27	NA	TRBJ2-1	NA	TGTGCCAGCATGACGGGGATCTACAATGAGCAGTTCTTC	CASMTGIYNEQFF
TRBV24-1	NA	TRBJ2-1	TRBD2	TGTGCCACCAGTGACCCACGATATCGGACTAGCGTATACAATGAGCAGTTCTTC	CATSDPRYRTSVYNEQFF
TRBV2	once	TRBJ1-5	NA	TGTGCCAGCTGGAGACCCGAGGCGGGCCAGCCCCAGCATTTT	CASWRPEAGQPQHF
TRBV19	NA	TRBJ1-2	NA	TGTGCCAGTAGTATCGGCCCAGGGCATAACTATGGCTACACCTTC	CASSIGPGHNYGYTF
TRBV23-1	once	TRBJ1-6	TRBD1	TGCGCCAGCACCTGGACAGGCGGGTGTTGCTCACCCCTCCACTTT	CASTWTGGCCSPLHF
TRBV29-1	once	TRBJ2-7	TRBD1	TGCAGCGTTGGCAGGACAGGGGAACACGAGCAGTACTTC	CSVGRTGEHEQYF
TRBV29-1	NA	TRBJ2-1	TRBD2	TGCAGCGTTGACCGGGCGGGAGTAGACCTGCGGCGTGAGCAGTTCTTC	CSVDRAGVDLRREQFF
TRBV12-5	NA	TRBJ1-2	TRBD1	TGTGCTAGTGGTTTGGCGCGAGGGACAGCCTATGGCTACACCTTC	CASGLARGTAYGYTF
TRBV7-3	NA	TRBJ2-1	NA	TGTGCCAGCAGCCAAAGGGGCCCACAGTCCAATGAGCAGTTCTTC	CASSQRGPQSNEQFF
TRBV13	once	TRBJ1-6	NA	TGTGCCAGCAGCTTATTTTCAGGGGATGGTAATTCACCCCTCCACTTT	CASSLFSGDGNSPLHF
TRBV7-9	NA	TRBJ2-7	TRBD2	TGTGCCAGCAGCCACGGGACTAGCAAAAACTACGAGCAGTACTTC	CASSHGTSKNYEQYF
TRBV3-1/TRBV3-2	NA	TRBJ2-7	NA	TGTGCCAGCAGCCAGGAACCGGGACTGAAATACGAGCAGTACTTC	CASSQEPGLKYEQYF
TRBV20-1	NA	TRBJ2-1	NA	TGCAGTGCTAGTTACAGCTACAATGAGCAGTTCTTC	CSASYSYNEQFF
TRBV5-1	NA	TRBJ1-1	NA	TGCGCCAGCAGCTTGGGGCAGGGAGGCACTGAAGCTTTCTTT	CASSLGQGGTEAFF
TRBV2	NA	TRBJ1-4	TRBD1	TGTGCCAGCAGTGGGAGGACAGGGGGCACTAATGAAAAACTGTTTTTT	CASSGRTGGTNEKLFF
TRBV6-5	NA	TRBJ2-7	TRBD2	TGTGCCAGCAGTTCACGAAGGTTTAGCGGGAGTTACGAGCAGTACTTC	CASSSRRFSGSYEQYF
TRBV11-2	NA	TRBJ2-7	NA	TGTGCCAGCAGCTTAGGGCTGGCCTACGAGCAGTACTTC	CASSLGLAYEQYF
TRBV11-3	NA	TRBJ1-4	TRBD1	TGTGCCAGCAGCCCTTCCCGGGACAGGGGTTTAAGTATCGGAAAACTGTTTTTT	CASSPSRDRGLSIGKLFF
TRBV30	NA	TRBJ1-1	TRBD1	TGTGCCTGGAGCCCACAGGGGGCGAGCACTGAAGCTTTCTTT	CAWSPQGASTEAFF
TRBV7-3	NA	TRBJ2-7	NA	TGTGCCAGCAGCTTAAGTATAGCGGAAGGGTACGAGCAGTACTTC	CASSLSIAEGYEQYF
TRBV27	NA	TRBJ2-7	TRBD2	TGTGCCAGCAGTTCATCCGGGACTAGATACTTACACGAGCAGTACTTC	CASSSSGTRYLHEQYF
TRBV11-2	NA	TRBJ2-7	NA	TGTGCCAGCAGCTTAGAATTCGTAACCTACGAGCAGTACTTC	CASSLEFVTYEQYF
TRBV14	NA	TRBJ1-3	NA	TGTGCCAGCAGCCAAGATTTAGTCTCTGGAAACACCATATATTTT	CASSQDLVSGNTIYF
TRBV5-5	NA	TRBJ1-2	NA	TGTGCCAGCAGCCTCTGGGCGAGACAGGCCTTTGTAGGCTACACCTTC	CASSLWARQAFVGYTF
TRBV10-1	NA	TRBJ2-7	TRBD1	TGCGCCAGCAGTAACACCGGGACAGGGCTTGACGAGCAGTACTTC	CASSNTGTGLDEQYF
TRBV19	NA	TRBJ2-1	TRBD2	TGTGCCAGTAGCACCGGGACTAGCGGGAGGGCCGGGGCTTCCTACAATGAGCAGTTCTTC	CASSTGTSGRAGASYNEQFF